A selection of T cell receptor beta chains follows, all from one sample in a study of blood T cell repertoires in COVID-19. TCRdb's copy holds only in-frame clones and misses some; the assay was immunoSEQ multiplex PCR. The top ten clones hold roughly 1.9% of a sample with about 300,000 clones, about 90% of them seen once. Source material: peripheral blood. The receptors here all came from a woman in her twenties or thirties with COVID-19, enrolled during active disease. CDR3s include the opening cysteine and the closing phenylalanine or tryptophan. The D gene is left open where the match is weak. Part of the rows lack a size; the others show once, few, many or a class for expanded clones.

clone_size j_call v_call d_call cdr3_aa cdr3_nt
NA TRBJ1-1 TRBV28 NA CASSLGGGYDTEAFF TGTGCCAGCAGTCTAGGGGGGGGGTACGACACTGAAGCTTTCTTT
few TRBJ1-2 TRBV28 TRBD1 CASSLSGTASNYGYTF TGTGCCAGCAGTTTATCTGGGACAGCATCTAACTATGGCTACACCTTC
NA TRBJ1-2 TRBV4-3 NA CASSQPPARKFYGYTF TGCGCCAGCAGCCAACCCCCGGCGAGGAAATTCTATGGCTACACCTTC
NA TRBJ2-1 TRBV5-5 NA CASSFLNEQGQQFF TGTGCCAGCAGCTTCTTAAACGAACAGGGCCAACAGTTCTTC
few TRBJ1-2 TRBV19 TRBD1 CASSGTGGGYGYTF TGTGCCAGTAGCGGGACAGGGGGCGGCTATGGCTACACCTTC
NA TRBJ2-2 TRBV4-3 TRBD1 CASSQDEQGAAGELFF TGCGCCAGCAGCCAAGATGAACAGGGGGCCGCCGGGGAGCTGTTTTTT
NA TRBJ1-1 TRBV3-1/TRBV3-2 NA CASSLPGNVKTEAFF TGTGCCAGCAGCCTACCAGGGAATGTGAAGACTGAAGCTTTCTTT
once TRBJ2-3 TRBV5-1 NA CASSFTQRADTQYF TGCGCCAGCAGCTTCACCCAGCGCGCAGATACGCAGTATTTT
NA TRBJ2-3 TRBV7-3 TRBD1 CASSSGQATDTQYF TGTGCCAGCAGCTCTGGACAGGCCACAGATACGCAGTATTTT
few TRBJ1-1 TRBV28 TRBD1 CASSLNRGGKLGTEAFF TGTGCCAGCAGTTTGAACAGGGGAGGAAAATTGGGCACTGAAGCTTTCTTT
NA TRBJ1-1 TRBV4-1 NA CASSQLILAEVHEAFF TGCGCCAGCAGCCAACTCATTCTGGCGGAGGTTCATGAAGCTTTCTTT
NA TRBJ2-5 TRBV7-9 TRBD1 CASSPGTVQETQYF TGTGCCAGCAGCCCAGGGACAGTTCAAGAGACCCAGTACTTC
NA TRBJ1-2 TRBV3-1/TRBV3-2 TRBD1 CASSPPGQGSGYTF TGTGCCAGCAGCCCGCCGGGACAGGGAAGCGGCTACACCTTC
NA TRBJ2-3 TRBV28 TRBD2 CASSLSTSGGGDTQYF TGTGCCAGCAGTTTGTCGACTAGCGGGGGGGGAGATACGCAGTATTTT
NA TRBJ1-6 TRBV10-3 NA CAISSEGTGSPLHF TGTGCCATCAGTAGTGAGGGAACTGGTTCACCCCTCCACTTT
NA TRBJ1-1 TRBV3-1/TRBV3-2 TRBD1 CASSRGTGPEAFF TGTGCCAGCAGCCGCGGGACAGGGCCTGAAGCTTTCTTT
NA TRBJ1-6 TRBV7-8 TRBD1 CASSLVAQGGSPLHF TGTGCCAGCAGCTTAGTAGCTCAGGGGGGATCACCCCTCCACTTT
once TRBJ2-3 TRBV19 TRBD1 CASSIGGQGADTQYF TGTGCCAGTAGTATAGGAGGACAGGGCGCAGATACGCAGTATTTT
NA TRBJ2-3 TRBV6-4 NA CASSVGGTDTQYF TGTGCCAGCAGTGTAGGGGGCACAGATACGCAGTATTTT
once TRBJ1-1 TRBV30 NA CAWSVQGFTEAFF TGTGCCTGGAGTGTTCAGGGATTCACTGAAGCTTTCTTT
NA TRBJ2-2 TRBV28 TRBD1 CASSTRQGGGELFF TGTGCCAGCAGTACAAGACAGGGTGGCGGGGAGCTGTTTTTT
NA TRBJ1-4 TRBV2 TRBD1 CASRKQGSISEKLFF TGTGCCAGCAGGAAACAGGGGTCTATTAGTGAAAAACTGTTTTTT
NA TRBJ2-2 TRBV27 NA CASSQGANTGELFF TGTGCCAGCAGTCAAGGGGCGAACACCGGGGAGCTGTTTTTT
NA TRBJ2-3 TRBV28 NA CASSLPTGMADTQYF TGTGCCAGCAGTTTACCCACAGGGATGGCAGATACGCAGTATTTT
NA TRBJ2-3 TRBV9 TRBD2 CASSVGSSGGADTQYF TGTGCCAGCAGCGTAGGGTCTAGCGGGGGGGCAGATACGCAGTATTTT
NA TRBJ2-6 TRBV7-9 NA CGATNLSGANVLTF TGTGGTGCGACAAACCTCTCTGGGGCCAACGTCCTGACTTTC
NA TRBJ1-2 TRBV27 TRBD1 CASSPRRQGTGYTF TGTGCCAGCAGTCCGCGAAGACAGGGGACTGGCTACACCTTC
NA TRBJ2-5 TRBV9 NA CASSDTNPRGTQYF TGTGCCAGCAGCGACACTAATCCCCGGGGGACCCAGTACTTC
NA TRBJ2-7 TRBV11-2 NA CASSRVGGFYSYEQYF TGTGCCAGCAGCCGAGTGGGGGGATTTTACTCCTACGAGCAGTACTTC
NA TRBJ1-6 TRBV3-1/TRBV3-2 TRBD1 CASSQQDRGNSPLHF TGTGCCAGCAGCCAACAGGACAGGGGCAATTCACCCCTCCACTTT
NA TRBJ1-6 TRBV3-1/TRBV3-2 NA CASSQGASNSPLHF TGTGCCAGCAGCCAGGGGGCGAGTAATTCACCCCTCCACTTT